This TCR beta chain was sequenced during a study of T cells in tuberculosis. This CDR3 spans 15 amino acids. V lost 1 base to trimming and J lost 2 bases, with 9 bases between them. The V gene's germline CDR1 is SGHTA and CDR2 FQGNSA. Data came from immunoSEQ multiplex PCR; TCRdb stores just in-frame clones and leaves some out. The sample includes over 25,000 clones, around 92% of them seen just once. Note on this clone: Its antigen is undetermined.

Time point defined: new active TB diagnosis, blood taken before or within 7 days of starting treatment. HIV-seronegative South African adults aged 18 years or older had newly diagnosed active tuberculosis. Study-level points and caveats: Active tuberculosis patients had shorter CDR3-alpha; the beta difference was nonsignificant. Classification accuracy was 87% (AUROC under 0.95) with the GMM-specific repertoire.

The sample here was PBMCs, taken at tuberculosis diagnosis. The clonotype originates from an adult with tuberculosis. Some clones in this sample may be carry-over from other donors' samples. The V gene is TRBV7-2, the J gene TRBJ1-3; D uncertain. CDR3 nucleotide sequence: TGTGCCAGCAGCTTAGGGCAGGTCGCTGGAAACACCATATATTTT. It yields the protein CASSLGQVAGNTIYF. Combining the CDR3 with reference TRBV7-2 and TRBJ1-3 gives the whole variable domain GAGVSQSPSNKVTEKGKDVELRCDPISGHTALYWYRQSLGQGLEFLIYFQGNSAPDKSGLPSDRFSAERTGGSVSTLTIQRTQQEDSAVYLCASSLGQVAGNTIYFGEGSWLTVV.